This TCR beta chain was found in a study of technical replicates of blood from a few donors. Data came from immunoSEQ multiplex PCR; TCRdb stores just in-frame clones and leaves some out. This table has roughly 80,000 clones, less than 95% appearing once. Sequencing was performed on T cells isolated from PBMCs. The clonotype originates from a human donor in good health.

CDR3 coding DNA: TGTGCCAGCAGTTACTCTGGGACTAGCGTCTACGAGCAGTACTTC. As protein: CASSYSGTSVYEQYF. The V call is TRBV6-6, the J call TRBJ2-7; the match to TRBD2 covers 10 bases. The V segment lost 0 bases and the J segment 3 bases; nucleotides outside the gene matches: 2. The CDR3 length is 15 residues. CDR1 and CDR2 (germline): MNHNY, SVGAGI (reference sequence).